This T cell receptor beta chain derives from a study of blood T cell repertoires in COVID-19. Participants were aged about 18 to 95 years, lived in under 30 US areas, and enrolled virtually. Grouping used clinical history reported by participants in a survey and questionnaire. Generated by immunoSEQ multiplex PCR, the TCRdb table keeps only in-frame clones and is missing some. The sample has some 510,000 clones, approximately 88% seen once. The source of this sequence is a woman aged 40 to 50 who had recovered from COVID-19. Source material: PBMCs or T cells enriched from blood (not recorded which).

The CDR3 sequence is CASSTTSVGNEQFF. CDR3 nucleotides: TGTGCCAGTAGTACGACATCCGTAGGCAATGAGCAGTTCTTC. J is TRBJ2-1 and V is TRBV19, with D hard to call. Between the trimmed V and J ends, which lost 4 bases and 6 bases, there was a span of 13 bases. Germline V gene data show CDR1 as LNHDA and CDR2 as SQIVND (reference sequence). CDR3 length equals 14 residues.